This entry concerns a single T cell receptor (beta chain). The antigen is unknown. Some clones are missing from TCRdb's copy, which holds only in-frame ones; the method was immunoSEQ multiplex PCR. The sample lists 200,000 or so clones, 75% to 85% occurring once. The data originate from a study of cytomegalovirus exposure and HLA in healthy donors. Study background: Later, an analysis reported that the 130 or so validation repertoires had used the same platform as the approximately 600 first-cohort repertoires. Findings and caveats of the study: As was reported, the classifier diagnosed cytomegalovirus status with high specificity and sensitivity.

This CDR3 has 12 amino acids. Per germline, CDR1 SGHTA and CDR2 FQGTGA. Trimming took 3 bases from V and 4 from J, leaving 5 bases between them. The approximately 130-subject validation cohort, separate from the 666-subject first cohort, included the donors. The chain combines TRBV7-3 with TRBJ2-3; no definite D call. Sequenced input: PBMCs. The sequence was obtained from a woman aged 30 to 39 in good health and CMV-seropositive. The CDR3 DNA follows: TGTGCCAGCAGCTTCGGGTCAGATACGCAGTATTTT. Encoded protein: CASSFGSDTQYF.